This is a list of T cell receptor beta chains from one sample in a study of control samples from healthy donors and cancer patients. Data came from immunoSEQ multiplex PCR; TCRdb stores just in-frame clones and leaves some out. The sample consists of approximately 150,000 clones, roughly nine tenths of them appearing once. Source material: blood. The receptor set was obtained from a woman in her thirties in good health. CDR3s include the opening cysteine and the closing phenylalanine or tryptophan. A D gene is named only where the DNA matches it firmly. Clone size appears in some rows only: once, few, many, or a class for an expanded clone.

v_call	d_call	clone_size	j_call	cdr3_nt	cdr3_aa
TRBV6-6	-	-	TRBJ2-7	TGTGCCAGCAGTTCGACTGATTACGAGCAGTACTTC	CASSSTDYEQYF
TRBV12-3/TRBV12-4	-	-	TRBJ1-1	TGTGCCAGCAGCCTTACAGGAGTCGAAGCTTTCTTT	CASSLTGVEAFF
TRBV11-1	-	-	TRBJ2-4	TGTGCCAGCAGCGACGGCGAAAACATTCAGTACTTC	CASSDGENIQYF
TRBV2	TRBD1	-	TRBJ1-5	TGTGCCAGCAGTGTCTTCGGACAGGGGGGCAATCAGCCCCAGCATTTT	CASSVFGQGGNQPQHF
TRBV7-3	-	-	TRBJ1-2	TGTGCCAGCAGCTTAAACGCGGGACCCTACACCTTC	CASSLNAGPYTF
TRBV7-2	-	-	TRBJ2-7	TGTGCCAGCAGCTTATTCGGGGTTGAACCCTACGAGCAGTACTTC	CASSLFGVEPYEQYF
TRBV6-6	-	-	TRBJ2-5	TGTGCCAGCAGCAACAGCAGGGAGACCCAGTACTTC	CASSNSRETQYF
TRBV7-9	TRBD1	-	TRBJ1-6	TGTGCCAGCAGCTCCACAGGGGGCGTTTCACCCCTCCACTTT	CASSSTGGVSPLHF
TRBV30	-	-	TRBJ1-2	TGTGCCTGGGTACAGGGACTTCGGGGCTACACCTTC	CAWVQGLRGYTF
TRBV28	TRBD1	-	TRBJ2-7	TGTGCCAGCAGTTTCGGACAGGGGCGGGAGCAGTACTTC	CASSFGQGREQYF
TRBV4-1	-	-	TRBJ1-6	TGCGCCAGCAGCAGGGCCCGGGACATTTATAATTCACCCCTCCACTTT	CASSRARDIYNSPLHF
TRBV19	TRBD1	-	TRBJ2-5	TGTGCCAGTAGTACGGACAGGGGAGGGGAGACCCAGTACTTC	CASSTDRGGETQYF
TRBV4-2	TRBD1	-	TRBJ1-4	TGTGCCAGCAGCTCGCAAGACGGTGACAGGGGGCAAAAACTGTTTTTT	CASSSQDGDRGQKLFF
TRBV28	TRBD1	-	TRBJ1-4	TGTGCCAGTTTCGGACAGGCAAATCTCGAAAAACTGTTTTTT	CASFGQANLEKLFF
TRBV3-1/TRBV3-2	-	-	TRBJ2-7	TGTGCCAGCAGCCACGGACGGTCGATCGAGCAGTACTTC	CASSHGRSIEQYF
TRBV5-4	-	-	TRBJ2-7	TGTGCCAGCAGCTTGGGGGTTGGGTCTCGGGTCGAGCAGTACTTC	CASSLGVGSRVEQYF
TRBV28	-	-	TRBJ2-1	TGTGCCAGCAGCCCGGTTCAGGGTGGCGGACTCCCTTTGGACAATGAGCAGTTCTTC	CASSPVQGGGLPLDNEQFF
TRBV27	-	-	TRBJ2-7	TGTGCCAGCAGTTACTCGGCGGCCTACGAGCAGTACTTC	CASSYSAAYEQYF
TRBV9	TRBD2	-	TRBJ2-1	TGTGCCAGCAGCGTAGGTCTAGCGGGAGTGTACAATGAGCAGTTCTTC	CASSVGLAGVYNEQFF
TRBV19	TRBD1	-	TRBJ1-1	TGTGCCAGTACTACAACTGTGGACAGGCTAAACACTGAAGCTTTCTTT	CASTTTVDRLNTEAFF
TRBV6-1	-	-	TRBJ1-4	TGTGCCAGCAGTGAAGCTAGTAGGGGGTATGAAAAACTGTTTTTT	CASSEASRGYEKLFF
TRBV19	TRBD2	once	TRBJ2-3	TGTGCCAGTAGTTTGAGGACTAGCGGCACGGGAAAAGATACGCAGTATTTT	CASSLRTSGTGKDTQYF
TRBV12-3/TRBV12-4	TRBD1	-	TRBJ1-2	TGTGCCAGCAGCGAGGACAGGGGACATGGCTACACCTTC	CASSEDRGHGYTF